The 14 T cell receptor beta chains presented below share a single source sample, sequenced in a study. TCRdb reprocessed the 5' RACE reads with MiXCR, giving one entry per CDR3 protein. The sample includes tens of thousands of distinct CDR3 sequences, about 29% of them seen just once. Material: memory CD4+ T cells sorted from a lymph node. This sample's subset: memory CD4+ T cells, CD4+CD45RO+CD25-. Receptors were obtained from a female donor with breast cancer.

This clonotype was seen more than once but under ten times. The chain joins TRBV12-3 or TRBV12-4 to TRBJ2-7; TRBD2 aligns across 9 bases. The CDR3 length is 12 residues. The J segment lost 2 bases and the V segment lost 8 bases, leaving 1 base of the junction unmatched. The CDR3 region is CASGLATYEQYF. The CDR3 nucleotides read TGTGCCAGCGGACTAGCGACCTACGAGCAGTACTTC.

This clonotype was detected ten times or more. The gene calls are TRBV12-3 or TRBV12-4 and TRBJ2-7, with D possibly TRBD2 on 5 matching bases. V was cut by 4 bases and J by 2 bases, with 12 bases left in between. The CDR3 runs 14 residues. The CDR3 spells CASSYRTPPYEQYF. CDR3 coding DNA: TGTGCCAGCAGTTACCGGACTCCACCCTACGAGCAGTACTTC.

Worth noting for this clonotype: The junction shows a germline mismatch at one end, possibly a read error. This chain links TRBV9 with TRBJ2-7, with a possible D match to TRBD1 (6 bases). The V gene's germline CDR1 is SGDLS and CDR2 YYNGEE. This CDR3 spans 15 amino acids. Written as DNA, the CDR3 is TGTGCCGGCAGCGTAGATGGGGGCTCCCCCTACGAGCAGTACTTC. This encodes CAGSVDGGSPYEQYF. The full variable domain, completed using reference TRBV9 and TRBJ2-7, is DSGVTQTPKHLITATGQRVTLRCSPRSGDLSVYWYQQSLDQGLQFLIQYYNGEERAKGNILERFSAQQFPDLHSELNLSSLELGDSALYFCAGSVDGGSPYEQYFGPGTRLTVT.

This clonotype was picked up a small number of times. The rearrangement uses TRBV11-3 and TRBJ1-5; maybe TRBD1 (5 bases). This CDR3 comprises 19 residues. Germline V gives CDR1 SGHNT, CDR2 YENEEA. The V end was cut by 1 base, the J end by 1 base, with 20 bases between. The CDR3, as DNA: TGTGCCAGCAGCTTAGGGCATGAGGACATCTCAAAGAGCAATCAGCCCCAGCATTTT. Protein product: CASSLGHEDISKSNQPQHF.

The sample holds a few counts of this clonotype. The V and J genes are TRBV20-1 and TRBJ2-7; 7 bases map to TRBD1. The V gene's germline CDR1 is DFQATT and CDR2 SNEGSKA (reference sequence). J gave up 4 bases and V 5 bases, and 11 bases lay outside the gene matches. The CDR3 has 14 residues. The CDR3 here is CSAFDWTGNYEQYF. The DNA of the CDR3 is TGCAGTGCTTTCGACTGGACAGGCAATTACGAGCAGTACTTC.

The V and J genes are TRBV6-1 and TRBJ1-2; D is possibly TRBD1 (6 bases). Germline V lookup: CDR1 MNHNS, CDR2 SASEGT. The CDR3 totals 14 residues. V lost 3 bases to trimming and J lost 4 bases, with 12 bases between them. For the CDR3, the DNA is TGTGCCAGCAGTGATCCGGGACACACCTATGGCTACACCTTC. Residues: CASSDPGHTYGYTF.

This clonotype was seen more than once but under ten times. The CDR3 bases are TGCGCCAGCAGCCAATCTGCGACCAGGGGACCCGAAAAACTGTTTTTT. Protein product: CASSQSATRGPEKLFF. The chain links TRBV4-1 to TRBJ1-4, with D tentatively TRBD1 (6 bases). This CDR3 has 16 residues. With 2 bases removed from V and 8 bases from J, the gap between germline ends came to 18 bases. The germline gives CDR1 MGHRA, CDR2 YSYEKL.

This chain uses TRBV12-3 or TRBV12-4 with TRBJ1-5; no clear D gene. V was cut by 3 bases and J by 0 bases, with 9 bases left in between. CDR3 length: 15 residues. CDR3 region: CASSLIMSSNQPQHF. The DNA for the CDR3 is TGTGCCAGCAGTTTGATAATGAGTAGCAATCAGCCCCAGCATTTT.

There are a few counts of this clonotype. The chain couples TRBV27 to TRBJ1-2; 7 bases are shared with TRBD1. The CDR3 spans 14 residues. V shed 8 bases, J shed 4 bases, and the junction held 10 bases outside the gene matches. The V gene's germline CDR1 is MNHEY and CDR2 SMNVEV (reference sequence). In nucleotides, the CDR3 is TGTGCCAGCGGTATCAGGACAGGAGCCTATGGCTACACCTTC. It encodes CASGIRTGAYGYTF.

The chain has TRBV7-3 and TRBJ2-7; D tentatively fits TRBD1 or TRBD2 (5 bases each). V was pared by 1 base and J by 2 bases, with 12 bases between. CDR1 is SGHTA and CDR2 is FQGTGA in the germline V gene. The CDR3 has 15 amino acids. CDR3 amino acids: CASSLIRDPTYEQYF. The DNA of the CDR3 is TGTGCCAGCAGCTTAATCCGGGACCCAACCTACGAGCAGTACTTC.

This clonotype was observed a handful of times. The rearrangement links TRBV20-1 to TRBJ2-3, with D unclear. The CDR3 sequence is 13 residues long. Germline assignment: CDR1 DFQATT and CDR2 SNEGSKA (reference sequence). V gave up 0 bases and J gave up 2 bases, with 6 bases separating them. CDR3 in amino acids: CSARDALTDTQYF. The CDR3 nucleotides are TGCAGTGCTAGAGATGCGCTCACAGATACGCAGTATTTT.

This clonotype was counted a few times. The rearrangement joins TRBV10-3 to TRBJ1-1; possibly TRBD1 for D (6 bases). The V and J ends lost 6 bases and 2 bases respectively, with 7 bases between them. The germline gives CDR1 ENHRY, CDR2 SYGVKD. This CDR3 spans 12 amino acids. The CDR3 loop reads CAIRDRNTEAFF. The CDR3 nucleotides read TGTGCCATCAGGGACAGAAACACTGAAGCTTTCTTT.

This clonotype has only a few counts. J is TRBJ2-3 and V is TRBV5-5; TRBD1 aligns across 10 bases. CDR3 size: 14 residues. Losses at the gene ends were 4 bases for V and 7 bases for J; bases not matched to a gene: 6. Germline CDR1 reads SGHKS; CDR2 reads YYEKEE (reference sequence). The CDR3 reads CASSEGQGLYTQYF. The CDR3 DNA reads TGTGCCAGCAGCGAGGGACAGGGGCTGTATACGCAGTATTTT.

V usage is TRBV5-6 and J usage is TRBJ2-1; 12 bases align to TRBD2. The CDR3 is 18 amino acids. The germline V gene has CDR1 SGHDT and CDR2 YYEEEE. The V gene end was trimmed by 1 base and the J gene end by 9 bases; junction bases not matched to a gene: 14. CDR3 nucleotide sequence: TGTGCCAGCAGCTTGCCCCTCGCCCGACTAGCGGGAGTAGGTGAGCAGTTCTTC. This encodes CASSLPLARLAGVGEQFF.